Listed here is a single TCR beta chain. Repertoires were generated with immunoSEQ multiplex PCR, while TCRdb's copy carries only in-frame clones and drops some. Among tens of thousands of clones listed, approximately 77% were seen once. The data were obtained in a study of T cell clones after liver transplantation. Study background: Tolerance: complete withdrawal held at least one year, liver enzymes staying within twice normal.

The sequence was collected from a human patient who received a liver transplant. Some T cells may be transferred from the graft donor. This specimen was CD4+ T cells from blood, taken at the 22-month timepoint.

In DNA form, the CDR3 reads TGTGCCAGCAGTTTAGGAGGGGGGCCTCGCGTGAACACCGGGGAGCTGTTTTTT. This translates into CASSLGGGPRVNTGELFF. This chain links TRBV28 with TRBJ2-2, with D possibly being TRBD1 or TRBD2 (6 bases each). The V and J ends lost 2 bases and 1 base respectively, with 17 bases between them. Germline assignment: CDR1 MDHEN and CDR2 SYDVKM. The CDR3 loop spans 18 amino acids.